This T cell receptor (beta chain) comes out of a study of cytomegalovirus exposure and HLA in healthy donors. V shed 5 bases, J shed 3 bases, and the junction held 9 bases outside the gene matches. The CDR3 runs 14 residues. The germline V gene encodes CDR1 GTSNPN and CDR2 SVGIG (reference sequence). Primers included in the PCR were 60 Vbeta and 13 Jbeta primers. Here immunoSEQ multiplex PCR was the method, and the copy in TCRdb shows in-frame clones only, minus some. The sample includes 150,000 to 200,000 clones, 70% to 85% of them seen just once. Findings and limits, study-wide: The authors assumed roughly uniform sequencing depth across donors for presence/absence analyses. In a later analysis, several top co-occurrence clusters appeared linked to parvovirus B19, influenza, CMV and Epstein-Barr virus. High specificity and sensitivity for cytomegalovirus status were reported for the classifier. At a 0.05 false discovery rate, a later analysis found approximately 15,000 TCR beta sequences to be associated with HLA alleles.

On this clone: Its target is not known.

Sequencing used PBMCs. The receptor was isolated from a man aged 40-55 years in good health and CMV-seronegative. The V gene is TRBV30, the J gene TRBJ1-2; 7 bases map to TRBD1. The chain's CDR3 is CAWSIEGGYYGYTF. The DNA of the CDR3 is TGTGCCTGGTCAATTGAAGGGGGCTACTATGGCTACACCTTC.